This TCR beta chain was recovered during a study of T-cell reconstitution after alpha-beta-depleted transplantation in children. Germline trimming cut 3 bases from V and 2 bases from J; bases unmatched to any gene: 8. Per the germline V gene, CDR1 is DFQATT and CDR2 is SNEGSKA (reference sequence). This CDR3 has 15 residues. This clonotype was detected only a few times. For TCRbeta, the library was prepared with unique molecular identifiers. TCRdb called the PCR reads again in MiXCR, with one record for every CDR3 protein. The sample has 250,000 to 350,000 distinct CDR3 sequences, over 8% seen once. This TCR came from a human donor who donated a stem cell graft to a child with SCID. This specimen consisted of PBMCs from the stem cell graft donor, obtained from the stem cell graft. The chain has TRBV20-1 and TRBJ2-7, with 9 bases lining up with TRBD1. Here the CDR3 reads CSARGGQGSPYEQYF. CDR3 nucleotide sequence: TGCAGTGCTAGGGGGGGACAGGGCTCCCCCTACGAGCAGTACTTC.